Sequencing of this TCR beta chain was carried out in a study of identifying expanded T cells in peripheral blood. TCRdb's copy holds only in-frame clones and misses some; the assay was immunoSEQ multiplex PCR. The table shows about 110,000 clones, with roughly 91% occurring only once. Per the germline V gene, CDR1 is SQVTM and CDR2 is ANQGSEA. With 7 bases removed from V and 0 bases from J, the gap between germline ends came to 18 bases. This CDR3 comprises 15 residues. The material sequenced was blood. The chain recombines TRBV29-1 with TRBJ1-1; TRBD1 might be the D (6 bases). The clonotype was recovered from a person aged 18 to 75 in good health. CDR3 nucleotide sequence: TGCAGCGGGGGAGGGGGATGGGGAATGAACACTGAAGCTTTCTTT. Its translation: CSGGGGWGMNTEAFF. The full variable domain, its missing parts supplied by reference TRBV29-1 and TRBJ1-1, is SAVISQKPSRDICQRGTSLTIQCQVDSQVTMMFWYRQQPGQSLTLIATANQGSEATYESGFVIDKFPISRPNLTFSTLTVSNMSPEDSSIYLCSGGGGWGMNTEAFFGQGTRLTVV.